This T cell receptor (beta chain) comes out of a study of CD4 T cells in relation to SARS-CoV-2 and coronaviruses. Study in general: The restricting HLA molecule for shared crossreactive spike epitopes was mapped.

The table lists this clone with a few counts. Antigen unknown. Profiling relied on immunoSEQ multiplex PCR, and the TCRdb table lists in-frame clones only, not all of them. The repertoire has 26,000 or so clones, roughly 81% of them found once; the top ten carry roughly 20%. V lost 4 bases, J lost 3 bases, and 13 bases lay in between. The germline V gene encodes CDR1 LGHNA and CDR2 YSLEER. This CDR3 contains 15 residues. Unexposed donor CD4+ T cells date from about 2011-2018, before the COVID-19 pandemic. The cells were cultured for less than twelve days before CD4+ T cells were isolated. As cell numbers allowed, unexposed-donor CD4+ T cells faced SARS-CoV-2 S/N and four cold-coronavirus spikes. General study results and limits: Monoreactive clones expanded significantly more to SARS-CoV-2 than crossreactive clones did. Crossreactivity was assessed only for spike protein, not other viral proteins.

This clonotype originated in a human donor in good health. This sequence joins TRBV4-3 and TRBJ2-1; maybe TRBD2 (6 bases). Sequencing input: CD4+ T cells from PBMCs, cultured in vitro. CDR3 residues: CASSPSGEYYNEQFF. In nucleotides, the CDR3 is TGCGCCAGCAGCCCGTCGGGGGAGTACTACAATGAGCAGTTCTTC.